This TCR beta chain derives from a study of shared clonotypes between healthy human individuals. For the study at large: Per-donor plates numbered three CD4 naive, three CD4 memory, two CD8 naive and one CD8 memory.

Nashville, Tennessee was home to all donors, each a Caucasian adult. This CDR3 spans 15 amino acids. Germline V gives CDR1 SNHLY, CDR2 FYNNEI. The ends were cut back, 10 bases at V and 6 bases at J, with 23 bases in the middle. About this clone: The antigen is undetermined.

General observations from the study: Only blood underwent sampling, and tissue repertoires likely differ.

Data came from immunoSEQ multiplex PCR; TCRdb stores just in-frame clones and leaves some out. The data show some 690,000 clones, with 90% seen just once and 34% held by the top ten. Sequences were obtained from memory CD8+ T cells from PBMCs. Indicated subset: CD45RO+ cells pooled with CCR7-negative TemRA cells. This receptor was identified in a man aged 18-30 years in good health. Some clones in this sample may be carry-over from other donors' samples. The chain has TRBV2 and TRBJ2-3, with D possibly TRBD2 on 5 matching bases. CDR3 sequence: CANQAGEIFEDTQYF. CDR3 DNA sequence: TGTGCCAACCAGGCTGGGGAGATCTTTGAGGATACGCAGTATTTT. The full variable domain, rest sourced from reference TRBV2 and TRBJ2-3, is EPEVTQTPSHQVTQMGQEVILRCVPISNHLYFYWYRQILGQKVEFLVSFYNNEISEKSEIFDDQFSVERPDGSNFTLKIRSTKLEDSAMYFCANQAGEIFEDTQYFGPGTRLTVL.